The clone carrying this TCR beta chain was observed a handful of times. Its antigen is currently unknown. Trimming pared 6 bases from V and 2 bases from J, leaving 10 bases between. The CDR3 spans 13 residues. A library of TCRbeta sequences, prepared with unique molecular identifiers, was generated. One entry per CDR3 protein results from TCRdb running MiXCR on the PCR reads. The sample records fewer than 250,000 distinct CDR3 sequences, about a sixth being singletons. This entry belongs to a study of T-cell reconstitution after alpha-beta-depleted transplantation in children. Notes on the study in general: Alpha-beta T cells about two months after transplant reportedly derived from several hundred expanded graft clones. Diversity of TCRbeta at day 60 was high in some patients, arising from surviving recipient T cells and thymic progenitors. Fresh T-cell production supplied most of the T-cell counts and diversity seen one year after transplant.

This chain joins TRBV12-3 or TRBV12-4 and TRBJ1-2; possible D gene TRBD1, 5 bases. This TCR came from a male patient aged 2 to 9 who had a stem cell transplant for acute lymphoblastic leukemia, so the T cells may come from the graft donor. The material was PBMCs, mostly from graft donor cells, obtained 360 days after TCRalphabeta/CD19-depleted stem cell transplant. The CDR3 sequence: CASRPGANYGYTF. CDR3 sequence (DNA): TGTGCCAGCAGGCCCGGGGCGAACTATGGCTACACCTTC.